What follows are 30 T cell receptor beta chains derived from one specimen sequenced in a study of technical replicates of blood from several donors. Here immunoSEQ multiplex PCR was the method, and the copy in TCRdb shows in-frame clones only, minus some. This table has 65,000 to 70,000 clones, 88% appearing once. Material: PBMCs. The receptors derive from a human donor in good health. Some clones in this sample may be carry-over from other donors' samples.

The rearrangement joins TRBV30 to TRBJ2-1; 11 bases fit TRBD2. The CDR3 runs 17 residues. With 6 bases clipped from V and 0 bases from J, the junction kept 10 bases outside the gene matches. Germline-derived CDR1 and CDR2 are GTSNPN and SVGIG (reference sequence). The CDR3 protein is CACPTSGSRSSYNEQFF. As DNA, the CDR3 is TGTGCCTGCCCAACTAGCGGGAGCCGAAGCTCCTACAATGAGCAGTTCTTC.

This clone came up a few times. The J gene is TRBJ1-1, the V gene TRBV5-1, with D maybe TRBD1 (5 bases). V was pared by 0 bases and J by 5 bases, with 11 bases between. Germline loops: CDR1 SGHRS, CDR2 YFSETQ. CDR3 length equals 14 residues. The CDR3 protein is CASSLGRKGTEAFF. The CDR3 nucleotides read TGCGCCAGCAGCTTGGGTCGAAAGGGGACTGAAGCTTTCTTT.

The chain combines TRBV11-3 with TRBJ2-2; 9 bases are a match to TRBD2. CDR1 and CDR2 from the germline V gene are SGHNT and YENEEA. The V segment lost 5 bases and the J segment 6 bases; nucleotides outside the gene matches: 13. The CDR3 loop spans 17 amino acids. CDR3 sequence (DNA): TGTGCCAGCAGCACCCGTGGGAGCGGGAGGACCCCCGGGGAGCTGTTTTTT. It yields the protein CASSTRGSGRTPGELFF.

In DNA, the CDR3 is TGCGCCAGCAGCCATGACGAAGGGGGTTCCGAGCAGTACTTC. It is translated as CASSHDEGGSEQYF. V is TRBV4-1 and J is TRBJ2-7; a weak D match, TRBD1 (6 bases). Between the trimmed V and J ends, which lost 3 bases and 6 bases, there was a span of 15 bases. Germline V lookup: CDR1 MGHRA, CDR2 YSYEKL. CDR3 length: 14 amino acids.

The chain joins TRBV11-2 to TRBJ2-5; 7 bases are a match to TRBD2. CDR1 and CDR2 (germline): SGHAT, FQNNGV. Unmatched junction bases numbered 2, after V lost 3 bases and J lost 1 base. This CDR3 has 14 amino acids. Here the CDR3 DNA reads TGTGCCAGCAGCTTTAGCGGGCGCCAAGAGACCCAGTACTTC. Protein sequence: CASSFSGRQETQYF.

This clone was seen more than once but under ten times. The chain employs TRBV5-1 and TRBJ2-5; no clear D gene. The CDR3 contains 14 residues. CDR1 is SGHRS and CDR2 is YFSETQ in the germline V gene. Trimming took off 4 bases at V and 2 bases at J, with 12 bases between the two ends. The DNA of the CDR3 is TGCGCCAGCAGCATCCCAGACATGCAAGAGACCCAGTACTTC. Amino acid sequence: CASSIPDMQETQYF.

The chain employs TRBV4-2 and TRBJ2-5, with 9 bases that match TRBD2. J was trimmed by 5 bases and V by 4 bases; bases with no gene match: 8. The germline CDR1 and CDR2 sequences are LGHNA and YNFKEQ. The CDR3 sequence is 15 residues long. CDR3 nucleotide sequence: TGTGCCAGCAGCCGTCCGGGACTAGCAACGGAGACCCAGTACTTC. It translates to CASSRPGLATETQYF.

The chain joins TRBV29-1 to TRBJ2-7; weak D call: TRBD1 (6 bases). The V gene's germline CDR1 is SQVTM and CDR2 ANQGSEA. The CDR3 length is 13 residues. The ends were cut back, 7 bases at V and 2 bases at J, with 15 bases in the middle. The CDR3 loop reads CSDPDRKAYEQYF. As DNA, the CDR3 is TGCAGCGACCCCGACAGGAAAGCCTACGAGCAGTACTTC.

The J gene is TRBJ2-7, the V gene TRBV6-1; D call uncertain. CDR3 length: 14 amino acids. Germline CDR1 is MNHNS and CDR2 is SASEGT. Trimming took off 9 bases at V and 0 bases at J, with 15 bases between the two ends. This CDR3 is CASKLTLSSYEQYF. The CDR3 DNA sequence: TGTGCCAGTAAACTTACCCTGAGCTCCTACGAGCAGTACTTC.

This sequence joins TRBV19 and TRBJ2-3, with 10 bases matching TRBD2. The CDR3 length is 15 residues. The V and J ends lost 3 bases and 2 bases, in that order; junction bases with no gene match: 2. Germline CDR1 reads LNHDA; CDR2 reads SQIVND (reference sequence). The CDR3 bases are TGTGCCAGTAGTATTCTAGCGGGGGACACAGATACGCAGTATTTT. Amino acids: CASSILAGDTDTQYF.

There are a few counts of this clone. The chain recombines TRBV19 with TRBJ1-5; TRBD1 matches at 11 bases. The ends lost 8 bases at V and 6 bases at J; junction bases unmatched: 6. The CDR3 has 14 amino acids. From germline, CDR1 is LNHDA and CDR2 SQIVND (reference sequence). DNA of the CDR3: TGTGCCAGTGATGGGACAGGGGGTCGTCAGCCCCAGCATTTT. It specifies CASDGTGGRQPQHF.

The J gene is TRBJ2-1, the V gene TRBV11-3; 11 nucleotides match TRBD2. The CDR3 has 13 residues. V trimming: 5 bases; J trimming: 12 bases; junction bases outside the gene matches: 6. Germline V gene lookup returns CDR1 SGHNT and CDR2 YENEEA. The CDR3 here is CASSETSGTWQFF. CDR3 DNA: TGTGCCAGCAGCGAGACTAGCGGGACCTGGCAGTTCTTC.

The chain carries TRBV4-2 and TRBJ2-4, with 8 bases matching TRBD2. Unmatched junction bases numbered 6, after V lost 0 bases and J lost 8 bases. This CDR3 contains 15 residues. The germline gives CDR1 LGHNA, CDR2 YNFKEQ. CDR3 region: CASSQDAGGADIQYF. The CDR3 DNA is TGTGCCAGCAGCCAAGACGCCGGGGGGGCAGACATTCAGTACTTC.

The chain couples TRBV4-3 to TRBJ1-2; no clear D. The germline CDR1 and CDR2 sequences are LGHNA and YSLEER. Trimming took 0 bases from V and 4 from J, leaving 21 bases between them. The CDR3 is 18 residues long. CDR3 DNA sequence: TGCGCCAGCAGCCAAGATAGGTGGGCGGGGTCGGGGATCTATGGCTACACCTTC. Residues: CASSQDRWAGSGIYGYTF.

The chain has TRBV7-9 and TRBJ1-4; 7 bases fit TRBD1. The CDR3 totals 18 residues. Germline V gene data show CDR1 as SEHNR and CDR2 as FQNEAQ (reference sequence). Trimming removed 2 bases from V and 2 bases from J; junction bases left unmatched: 11. The CDR3, as DNA: TGTGCCAGCAGCTTATTCGGGTCGGAGGGGGCGACTAATGAAAAACTGTTTTTT. Translating gives CASSLFGSEGATNEKLFF.

The gene calls are TRBV7-9 and TRBJ1-2, with D maybe TRBD1 (6 bases). V was pared by 5 bases and J by 2 bases, with 9 bases between. Germline V gene data show CDR1 as SEHNR and CDR2 as FQNEAQ (reference sequence). The CDR3 is 13 amino acids. The CDR3 reads CASSADRNYGYTF. In DNA form, the CDR3 reads TGTGCCAGCAGCGCAGACAGGAACTATGGCTACACCTTC. Full variable domain (outside the CDR3, taken from reference TRBV7-9 and TRBJ1-2): DTGVSQNPRHKITKRGQNVTFRCDPISEHNRLYWYRQTLGQGPEFLTYFQNEAQLEKSRLLSDRFSAERPKGSFSTLEIQRTEQGDSAMYLCASSADRNYGYTFGSGTRLTVV.

V is TRBV7-9 and J is TRBJ2-5; 9 bases match TRBD1. Germline CDR1 and CDR2: SEHNR and FQNEAQ (reference sequence). J lost 5 bases, V lost 1 base, and 8 bases had no gene match. The CDR3 spans 16 residues. The CDR3 DNA sequence: TGTGCCAGCAGCTTAGGCGAAACAGGGGGCTGGGAGACCCAGTACTTC. Translation gives CASSLGETGGWETQYF.

CDR3 sequence: CASSLTRTGELFF. The CDR3 DNA reads as TGTGCCAGCAGCTTAACGAGGACCGGGGAGCTGTTTTTT. This chain uses TRBV7-3 with TRBJ2-2; no definite D call. The CDR3 length is 13 residues. V dropped 0 bases and J dropped 5 bases, with 4 bases sitting between them. Germline V gene data show CDR1 as SGHTA and CDR2 as FQGTGA.

This sequence joins TRBV29-1 and TRBJ1-1, with D uncertain. CDR3 length: 14 amino acids. Germline CDR1 reads SQVTM; CDR2 reads ANQGSEA. The ends were cut back, 7 bases at V and 11 bases at J, with 26 bases in the middle. Here the CDR3 DNA reads TGCAGCGGCTCGGTCGGGGATCTCCCCGGCCGGGCTTTCTTT. This translates into CSGSVGDLPGRAFF.

A single count supports this clone. V and J are TRBV7-6 and TRBJ1-1, with D perhaps TRBD1 (6 bases). Germline V CDR1 and CDR2: SGHVS, FNYEAQ. This CDR3 is built from 13 residues. Trimming pared 5 bases from V and 3 bases from J, leaving 10 bases between. CDR3 loop: CASSRGGDTEAFF. The CDR3 bases are TGTGCCAGCAGCCGAGGGGGGGACACTGAAGCTTTCTTT.

The V gene is TRBV12-5, the J gene TRBJ1-5; TRBD1 aligns across 7 bases. With 0 bases clipped from V and 0 bases from J, the junction kept 14 bases outside the gene matches. Germline V gene lookup returns CDR1 LGHNT and CDR2 FRNRAP. This CDR3 is built from 20 residues. CDR3 sequence: CASGLVVSGQNKYSNQPQHF. The CDR3 DNA follows: TGTGCTAGTGGTTTGGTGGTTTCGGGACAGAATAAATATAGCAATCAGCCCCAGCATTTT.

The chain employs TRBV4-2 and TRBJ2-5; a possible D gene is TRBD2 (5 bases). Germline loops: CDR1 LGHNA, CDR2 YNFKEQ. The germline V and J ends were trimmed by 0 bases and 1 base, with 15 bases remaining between them. This CDR3 spans 17 amino acids. As DNA, the CDR3 is TGTGCCAGCAGCCAAGACGGTCCGGGGTCATTCCAAGAGACCCAGTACTTC. It specifies CASSQDGPGSFQETQYF.

This clone appeared a few times. The chain recombines TRBV6-5 with TRBJ2-3; 7 bases align to TRBD2. V shed 6 bases, J shed 4 bases, and the junction held 4 bases outside the gene matches. The CDR3 is 13 residues long. Germline CDR1 MNHEY, CDR2 SVGAGI. CDR3 loop: CASRTGRSDTQYF. The CDR3, as DNA: TGTGCCAGCAGGACCGGGAGGTCAGATACGCAGTATTTT.

The V and J genes are TRBV7-2 and TRBJ1-1; no reliable D call. Germline CDR1 is SGHTA and CDR2 is FQGNSA. The CDR3 totals 12 residues. Trimming cost V 6 bases and J 4 bases, with 9 bases left between them. Here the CDR3 reads CASSEAFTEAFF. CDR3 coding DNA: TGTGCCAGCAGTGAAGCTTTCACTGAAGCTTTCTTT.

V usage is TRBV11-3 and J usage is TRBJ1-5; TRBD1 might be the D (5 bases). The CDR3 covers 15 residues. The ends were cut back, 3 bases at V and 2 bases at J, with 11 bases in the middle. CDR1 is SGHNT and CDR2 is YENEEA in the germline V gene. The CDR3 bases are TGTGCCAGCAGCTTGGAGGGGCTCCGCAATCAGCCCCAGCATTTT. This gives the protein CASSLEGLRNQPQHF.

The chain combines TRBV6-5 with TRBJ2-1; 8 bases line up with TRBD2. The CDR3 is 15 residues long. Per the germline V gene, CDR1 is MNHEY and CDR2 is SVGAGI. After removal of 10 bases from V and 6 bases from J, the junction contained 14 bases not matched to a gene. CDR3 nucleotides: TGTGCCACCACCCGCCCCAGCGGGAGTATCAATGAGCAGTTCTTC. This sequence encodes CATTRPSGSINEQFF.

The chain has TRBV6-6 and TRBJ1-2, with D perhaps TRBD1 (5 bases). The germline gives CDR1 MNHNY, CDR2 SVGAGI (reference sequence). This CDR3 is 14 amino acids long. V was shortened by 4 bases and J by 6 bases, with 15 bases between the two germline ends. The chain's CDR3 is CASSSPRDGNGYTF. In DNA form, the CDR3 reads TGTGCCAGCAGTTCCCCCAGGGATGGAAATGGCTACACCTTC.

DNA for the CDR3: TGTGCCAGCAGCGTTTTGGAGGGAACGTCAGAGACCCAGTACTTC. This translates into CASSVLEGTSETQYF. V gene TRBV9 combines with J gene TRBJ2-5, with D possibly TRBD2 on 6 matching bases. The CDR3 has 15 amino acids. Per germline, CDR1 SGDLS and CDR2 YYNGEE. V shed 2 bases and J shed 4 bases, with 15 bases lying between them.

Here the CDR3 reads CASSDVAAETQYF. CDR3 nucleotides: TGTGCCAGCAGTGACGTGGCGGCGGAGACCCAGTACTTC. The chain recombines TRBV2 with TRBJ2-5; D unclear. Trimming took 3 bases from V and 5 from J, leaving 10 bases between them. The CDR3 sequence is 13 residues long. Looked up from germline, CDR1 is SNHLY and CDR2 is FYNNEI. The variable domain in full, completed from reference TRBV2 and TRBJ2-5, reads EPEVTQTPSHQVTQMGQEVILRCVPISNHLYFYWYRQILGQKVEFLVSFYNNEISEKSEIFDDQFSVERPDGSNFTLKIRSTKLEDSAMYFCASSDVAAETQYFGPGTRLLVL.

The CDR3 DNA reads TGTGCCAGCAGCTTAGCGGCGGGATTCCAGCATTTT. Its translation: CASSLAAGFQHF. This sequence joins TRBV7-2 and TRBJ1-5; D unresolved. The ends were cut back, 0 bases at V and 12 bases at J, with 9 bases in the middle. The CDR3 sequence is 12 residues long. Germline V lookup: CDR1 SGHTA, CDR2 FQGNSA.